This record concerns one T cell receptor beta chain sequence. Sequenced by immunoSEQ multiplex PCR; TCRdb stores in-frame clones only, minus some. Of 300,000 to 400,000 clones listed, roughly 85% are singletons. This record comes from a study of blood T cell repertoires in COVID-19. Germline-derived CDR1 and CDR2 are SGDLS and YYNGEE. The CDR3 runs 14 residues. V was clipped by 6 bases and J by 8 bases; unmatched bases: 11. V usage is TRBV9 and J usage is TRBJ1-1, with 9 bases fitting TRBD1. The receptor was isolated from a woman aged 40 to 55 with acute COVID-19. Material for sequencing was PBMCs or T cells enriched from blood (not recorded which). The CDR3 DNA reads as TGTGCCAGCACCCACCGGGACAGGGCGGACGAAGCTTTCTTT. Protein: CASTHRDRADEAFF. Combining the CDR3 with reference TRBV9 and TRBJ1-1 gives the whole variable domain DSGVTQTPKHLITATGQRVTLRCSPRSGDLSVYWYQQSLDQGLQFLIQYYNGEERAKGNILERFSAQQFPDLHSELNLSSLELGDSALYFCASTHRDRADEAFFGQGTRLTVV.